The 14 T cell receptor beta chains below were found in one sample sequenced in a study of T cells in Graves' hyperthyroidism and ophthalmopathy. Regions amplified from RNA transcripts were the TCR beta CDR3 regions. In the first-round RT-PCR of the TCR CDR3, the HTBI primer set was used. TCRdb ran MiXCR on the multiplex PCR reads and lists one entry per CDR3 protein. The repertoire holds 500,000 to 650,000 distinct CDR3 sequences, with roughly 17% as singletons. Material: blood. These receptors were collected from a woman under 30 with Graves' ophthalmopathy.

V is TRBV4-1 and J is TRBJ1-5; D unclear. The CDR3 spans 14 residues. Between the trimmed V and J ends, which lost 4 bases and 2 bases, there was a span of 9 bases. Germline values: CDR1 MGHRA, CDR2 YSYEKL. The CDR3 nucleotides read TGCGCCAGCAGCCTGTATAGTGGCAATCAGCCCCAGCATTTT. Translated: CASSLYSGNQPQHF.

This clonotype was observed many times. The chain has TRBV7-2 and TRBJ2-1, with D possibly being TRBD2 (5 bases). This CDR3 has 15 amino acids. CDR1 and CDR2 from the germline V gene are SGHTA and FQGNSA. The V and J ends lost 2 bases and 4 bases respectively, with 12 bases between them. DNA for the CDR3: TGTGCCAGCAGCTTAATAGCGATTAAATACAATGAGCAGTTCTTC. Translation: CASSLIAIKYNEQFF.

The CDR3: CASSLLTGTSYSSTDTQYF. As DNA, the CDR3 is TGCGCCAGCAGCCTCCTAACCGGGACTAGCTACTCTAGCACAGATACGCAGTATTTT. This chain joins TRBV4-1 and TRBJ2-3; 9 nucleotides agree with TRBD2. Trimming took 4 bases from V and 0 from J; bases not matched to a gene: 14. CDR3 length equals 19 residues. The germline gives CDR1 MGHRA, CDR2 YSYEKL.

V is TRBV29-1 and J is TRBJ2-1; 13 bases match TRBD2. The CDR3 runs 17 residues. The V and J ends lost 7 bases and 0 bases, in that order; junction bases with no gene match: 9. CDR1 is SQVTM, CDR2 ANQGSEA, per germline. The CDR3 reads CSARLAGGLISYNEQFF. The CDR3 nucleotides read TGCAGCGCCCGACTAGCGGGGGGACTAATCTCCTACAATGAGCAGTTCTTC.

This clonotype is medium-sized. V is TRBV12-3 or TRBV12-4 and J is TRBJ1-1, with D tentatively TRBD1 (5 bases). V was cut by 6 bases and J by 0 bases, with 14 bases left in between. The CDR3 is 15 residues long. This chain's CDR3 is CASRPFQGLNTEAFF. In DNA, the CDR3 is TGTGCCAGCAGGCCATTCCAGGGACTGAACACTGAAGCTTTCTTT.

In its sample, this clonotype was seen a few times. This chain links TRBV5-1 with TRBJ1-3; D might be TRBD1 (5 bases). V was clipped by 3 bases and J by 0 bases, with 10 bases between them. This CDR3 is 15 amino acids long. Germline-derived CDR1 and CDR2 are SGHRS and YFSETQ. The DNA for the CDR3 is TGCGCCAGCAGCTGGCAGGGTAACTCTGGAAACACCATATATTTT. Residues: CASSWQGNSGNTIYF.

In this sample, this clonotype turned up many times. This chain connects TRBV20-1 to TRBJ1-1, with 7 bases identical to TRBD1. From germline, CDR1 is DFQATT and CDR2 SNEGSKA (reference sequence). The length of the CDR3 is 13 residues. Unmatched junction bases numbered 6, after V lost 3 bases and J lost 5 bases. The CDR3 spells CSASSGGLTEAFF. CDR3 sequence (DNA): TGCAGTGCTAGCTCAGGGGGACTTACTGAAGCTTTCTTT.

The gene calls are TRBV5-1 and TRBJ2-5; no clear D gene. V lost 6 bases to trimming and J lost 5 bases, with 14 bases between them. The CDR3 totals 13 residues. Germline assignment: CDR1 SGHRS and CDR2 YFSETQ. CDR3: CASNPALAETQYF. The CDR3 DNA follows: TGCGCCAGCAACCCCGCGTTGGCGGAGACCCAGTACTTC.

This clonotype was seen at least ten times. This sequence joins TRBV6-6 and TRBJ2-7, with D possibly being TRBD2 (5 bases). Trimming cost V 0 bases and J 2 bases, with 17 bases left between them. The CDR3 totals 17 residues. Germline CDR1 reads MNHNY; CDR2 reads SVGAGI (reference sequence). CDR3 DNA sequence: TGTGCCAGCAGTTACTCGCAATCGTTACTAGGAACCTACGAGCAGTACTTC. Translating it yields CASSYSQSLLGTYEQYF.

The chain has TRBV5-1 and TRBJ2-5; 14 bases fit TRBD2. With 3 bases clipped from V and 3 bases from J, the junction kept 1 base outside the gene matches. The length of the CDR3 is 15 residues. Germline CDR1 SGHRS, CDR2 YFSETQ. CDR3 in amino acids: CASSWTSGGKETQYF. The CDR3, as DNA: TGCGCCAGCAGCTGGACTAGCGGGGGGAAAGAGACCCAGTACTTC.

This clonotype was observed many times. The rearrangement links TRBV20-1 to TRBJ1-4; no clear D. Deletions cut 6 bases from V and 0 bases from J, with 11 bases between. Germline V CDR1 and CDR2: DFQATT, SNEGSKA (reference sequence). The CDR3 consists of 14 residues. The CDR3 DNA reads TGCAGTGCCCAGCCACCCGCAACTAATGAAAAACTGTTTTTT. Translating it yields CSAQPPATNEKLFF.

The chain is built from TRBV7-2 and TRBJ2-5; TRBD1 matches 9 bases. This CDR3 region has 15 residues. The germline V gene has CDR1 SGHTA and CDR2 FQGNSA. Germline trimming cut 5 bases from V and 5 bases from J; bases unmatched to any gene: 9. In DNA, the CDR3 is TGTGCCAGCAGCCCCCGGGACAGGGTTGGGGAGACCCAGTACTTC. Amino acids: CASSPRDRVGETQYF.

This clonotype was counted many times. This chain links TRBV12-3 or TRBV12-4 with TRBJ2-5, with D possibly being TRBD1 or TRBD2 (5 bases each). This CDR3 region has 15 residues. V lost 4 bases to trimming and J lost 13 bases, with 25 bases between them. The CDR3 spells CASSSSLDPGLTGYF. The DNA for the CDR3 is TGTGCCAGCAGTTCCTCACTAGACCCGGGGCTGACGGGGTACTTC.

V gene TRBV9 combines with J gene TRBJ1-1; D is undetermined. Trimming shortened V by 0 bases and J by 1 base, and 10 bases separated the two germline ends. CDR1 is SGDLS, CDR2 YYNGEE, per germline. CDR3 length equals 15 residues. The DNA of the CDR3 is TGTGCCAGCAGCGTAGTGGGCGGTGGGAACACTGAAGCTTTCTTT. Translating gives CASSVVGGGNTEAFF.